The rows below give T cell receptor beta chains drawn from one sample of a study of blood T cells in healthy people across ages. TCRdb fed the 5' RACE reads into MiXCR, producing one record per CDR3 protein. The sample lists about 680,000 distinct CDR3 sequences, more than 40% occurring once. The sample taken for sequencing was blood. These receptors were collected from a woman aged 60-70 years in good health. CDR3s include the opening cysteine and the closing phenylalanine or tryptophan. D genes are given only for firm matches. Clone sizes are given selectively: once, few, many, or a class where the clone is expanded.

clone size	V gene	J gene	D gene	CDR3 DNA	CDR3 protein
.	TRBV4-3	TRBJ2-5	TRBD2	TGCGCCAGCAGCCGGACGACTAGCGGAATAAACAATGAGCAGTACTTC	CASSRTTSGINNEQYF
.	TRBV7-3	TRBJ2-7	.	TGTGCCAGCAGCCCAGGCGGAACACGTGCAAACTACGAGCAGTACTTC	CASSPGGTRANYEQYF
few	TRBV20-1	TRBJ2-5	.	TGCAGTGCTAGACTCGACAGCCAAGAGACCCAGTACTTC	CSARLDSQETQYF
.	TRBV29-1	TRBJ2-1	TRBD2	TGCAGCGTCGCTCGCGGGAGCAATGAGCAGTTCTTC	CSVARGSNEQFF
.	TRBV7-2	TRBJ2-7	TRBD2	TGTGCCAGCAGCCCCCGCGAGGGACTAGCATCCTACGAGCAGTACTTC	CASSPREGLASYEQYF
.	TRBV28	TRBJ2-4	.	TGTGCCAGCGGAGAAGGGGTTCAGGACATTCAGTACTTC	CASGEGVQDIQYF
.	TRBV13	TRBJ1-4	.	TGTGCCAGCAGCGCGGGCTACGGCGCCGAAAAACTGTTTTTT	CASSAGYGAEKLFF
once	TRBV4-1	TRBJ2-1	.	TGCGCCAGCAGCCATCCTGCAGGGTACAATGAGCAGTTCTTC	CASSHPAGYNEQFF
many	TRBV7-6	TRBJ2-3	TRBD2	TGTGCCAGCAGCTCCCAGACTAGCGGGACAGATACGCAGTATTTT	CASSSQTSGTDTQYF
few	TRBV29-1	TRBJ2-7	.	TGCAGCGTTCGGAGACAGGAATCCTCCTACGAGCAGTACTTC	CSVRRQESSYEQYF
.	TRBV25-1	TRBJ2-5	.	TGTGCCAGCAGTGGGGGTGGTGGGAGGATAGAGACCCAGTACTTC	CASSGGGGRIETQYF
.	TRBV7-2	TRBJ2-1	.	TGTGCCAGCAGTCAAGGGGCTTGGGCAGCGGAGCAGTTCTTC	CASSQGAWAAEQFF
.	TRBV6-2/TRBV6-3	TRBJ1-2	.	TGTGCCAGCAGAAGGCGGGCGACAGGACCGATCTATGGCTACACCTTC	CASRRRATGPIYGYTF
.	TRBV5-1	TRBJ2-5	TRBD1	TGCGCCAGCAGCCGATGGGGACAGGGGGACCAAGAGACCCAGTACTTC	CASSRWGQGDQETQYF
once	TRBV20-1	TRBJ2-5	TRBD2	TGCAGTGCCAATCTAGCGGAGGGCGTAGGGGAGACCCAGTACTTC	CSANLAEGVGETQYF
few	TRBV20-1	TRBJ2-3	.	TGCAGTGCTAGAGATGGGCGCGGAAGCACAGATACGCAGTATTTT	CSARDGRGSTDTQYF
.	TRBV20-1	TRBJ2-5	.	TGCAGTGCTACCGGTTGGGAGGAGACCCAGTACTTC	CSATGWEETQYF
.	TRBV15	TRBJ1-2	.	TGTGCCACCAGCAGAGGCCGGGGGGATAGCTACACCTTC	CATSRGRGDSYTF
.	TRBV13	TRBJ2-1	TRBD2	TGTGCCAGCGGAAGAGCGGGGGGGAACTACAATGAGCAGTTCTTC	CASGRAGGNYNEQFF
.	TRBV4-1	TRBJ2-3	.	TGCGCCAGCAGCCAACACGACCTCGGACGCACAGATACGCAGTATTTT	CASSQHDLGRTDTQYF
.	TRBV28	TRBJ2-7	.	TGTGCCAGCAGAGAGGGTTCCGGCTACGAGCAGTACTTC	CASREGSGYEQYF
.	TRBV4-1	TRBJ2-5	TRBD2	TGCGCCAGCAGCCCCCCGGGACTAGTCGCGGAGACCCAGTACTTC	CASSPPGLVAETQYF
few	TRBV25-1	TRBJ1-1	TRBD1	TGTGCCAGCAGTGGACAGGGTACCCGCGAAGCTTTCTTT	CASSGQGTREAFF
.	TRBV28	TRBJ1-2	TRBD1	TGTGCCAGCAGGTACAGGGGGCACTATGGCTACACCTTC	CASRYRGHYGYTF
.	TRBV5-4	TRBJ2-5	.	TGTGCCAGCAGCGAAGGGGGACAAGAGACCCAGTACTTC	CASSEGGQETQYF
.	TRBV20-1	TRBJ2-1	.	TGCAGTGCGGGAGGCCTCACTAAAGAGACCCAGTTCTTC	CSAGGLTKETQFF
few	TRBV5-1	TRBJ2-1	TRBD1	TGCGCCAGCAGCCCGGACAGGGAGCAGTTCTTC	CASSPDREQFF
few	TRBV20-1	TRBJ1-2	TRBD1	TGCAGTGCTAGAGATTGGGGACAGGGAAGCGACGGCTACACCTTC	CSARDWGQGSDGYTF
.	TRBV5-1	TRBJ2-1	TRBD2	TGCGCCAGCAGCTCCCGGAGTAGCGGGGATGAGCAGTTCTTC	CASSSRSSGDEQFF
few	TRBV29-1	TRBJ2-7	.	TGCAGCGTTGATTCCGGTGTCGGTGAGCAGTACTTC	CSVDSGVGEQYF
.	TRBV27	TRBJ1-1	TRBD1	TGTGCCAGCAGTCCCAGGGGGCTGAACACTGAAGCTTTCTTT	CASSPRGLNTEAFF
.	TRBV7-6	TRBJ2-5	TRBD1	TGTGCCAGCAGCTTGGACAGGGAGAGCCAAGAGACCCAGTACTTC	CASSLDRESQETQYF
many	TRBV29-1	TRBJ2-5	.	TGCAGCGTTGGTTGGGGGGGTGTAGGGGACAAAGAGACCCAGTACTTC	CSVGWGGVGDKETQYF
.	TRBV6-2/TRBV6-3	TRBJ2-5	TRBD1	TGTGCCAGCAGATCTGGACAGGGGTGGTTCGTGGAGCAGTACTTC	CASRSGQGWFVEQYF
.	TRBV7-2	TRBJ2-5	TRBD1	TGTGCCAGCAGCTTAGGTGGACAGGGCCATTCTGAGACCCAGTACTTC	CASSLGGQGHSETQYF
.	TRBV6-2/TRBV6-3	TRBJ1-1	.	TGTGCCAGCAGTTACCCCAGGGACGGGGCCTACACTGAAGCTTTCTTT	CASSYPRDGAYTEAFF
.	TRBV6-2/TRBV6-3	TRBJ2-1	TRBD2	TGTGCCAGCAGTTACGGTTCGGCGGGAGGACAGAATGAGCAGTTCTTC	CASSYGSAGGQNEQFF
.	TRBV15	TRBJ2-3	.	TGTGCCACCAGCAGAGAAACCCCGCCCGGGACCCCCCTCTTT	CATSRETPPGTPLF
few	TRBV20-1	TRBJ2-1	TRBD2	TGCAGTGCTAGAGACAGCTTAGCGGGATCTGAGCAGTTCTTC	CSARDSLAGSEQFF
.	TRBV7-2	TRBJ1-5	.	TGTGCCAGCAGCTTAGAGGAGACGCCAAGAGCGACCCAGCATTTT	CASSLEETPRATQHF
few	TRBV7-2	TRBJ2-5	.	TGTGCCAGCAGCTCGGATCGACGGACCCAGTACTTC	CASSSDRRTQYF
few	TRBV7-2	TRBJ1-1	TRBD1	TGTGCCAGCAGCCCTGTGACAGGGAGGAACACTGAAGCTTTCTTT	CASSPVTGRNTEAFF
many	TRBV12-3/TRBV12-4	TRBJ2-7	.	TGTGCCAGCAGTTTGGCAGCGGGGACATCCTACAATGAGCAGTACTTC	CASSLAAGTSYNEQYF
few	TRBV7-2	TRBJ1-1	TRBD1	TGTGCCAGCAGCGCCAGGGGGAGCACTGAAGCTTTCTTT	CASSARGSTEAFF
.	TRBV15	TRBJ2-5	TRBD1	TGTGCCACCAGCAGAGTTCTTGGACAGGGGAAAGAGACCCAGTACTTC	CATSRVLGQGKETQYF
many	TRBV10-3	TRBJ2-7	.	TGTGCCATCAGTGTACGGGAGAGGTACGAGCAGTACTTC	CAISVRERYEQYF
.	TRBV2	TRBJ1-5	.	TGTGCCAGCAGTGTTTGGGGTCAGCCCCAGCATTTT	CASSVWGQPQHF
few	TRBV29-1	TRBJ1-6	TRBD1	TGCAGTGCCGGGACAGACTATAATTCACCCCTCCACTTT	CSAGTDYNSPLHF
many	TRBV20-1	TRBJ2-5	.	TGCAGTGAGACAAGGGCCGGGGGGACCCAGTACTTC	CSETRAGGTQYF
.	TRBV3-1	TRBJ2-1	.	TGTGCCAGCAGCCAAGGGGTCTTTGCTACGTACAATGAGCAGTTCTTC	CASSQGVFATYNEQFF
.	TRBV12-3/TRBV12-4	TRBJ2-7	TRBD1	TGTGCCAGCAGTTCCCGTTTACGGGACAGGGGCACGGGCGAGCAGTACTTC	CASSSRLRDRGTGEQYF